This TCR beta chain appears in the sequencing data of a study of tumor T cells in aggressive B-cell lymphoma. V shed 0 bases and J shed 4 bases, with 13 bases lying between them. Germline V CDR1 and CDR2: LNHNV, YYDKDF (reference sequence). The CDR3 is 16 residues long. About this clone: Within the sample, other DNA sequences also encode this same CDR3.

Assay used: immunoSEQ multiplex PCR; TCRdb lists only in-frame clones, some missing. The profile shows about 2,800 clones, 70% to 90% of them singletons. This TCR was recovered from an adult with diffuse large B cell lymphoma. Material: tumor tissue. V is TRBV15 and J is TRBJ1-3, with D possibly TRBD1 on 6 matching bases. CDR3 protein: CATSRDQAGVGNTIYF. As DNA, the CDR3 is TGTGCCACCAGCAGAGATCAGGCAGGGGTCGGAAACACCATATATTTT.